Shown below are 27 T cell receptor beta chains from a single sample sequenced in a study of T cell changes during pregnancy in multiple sclerosis. Sequencing was performed with immunoSEQ multiplex PCR; in TCRdb, only in-frame clones are kept and a portion is missing. The data hold roughly 40,000 clones, with 85% to 90% observed a single time. Sequencing used CD4+ T cells from peripheral blood mononuclear cells, obtained in the first trimester of pregnancy. Receptors originate from a female donor with multiple sclerosis, enrolled in a pregnancy study.

The chain links TRBV5-1 to TRBJ2-7; 7 bases are a match to TRBD1. This CDR3 region has 14 residues. Germline CDR1 SGHRS, CDR2 YFSETQ. Trimming at V came to 4 bases and at J to 0 bases, leaving 4 bases not matched to a gene. The CDR3 region is CASSPGTDSYEQYF. The CDR3 bases are TGCGCCAGCAGCCCCGGGACAGACTCCTACGAGCAGTACTTC.

J is TRBJ2-3 and V is TRBV5-1, with D possibly matching TRBD1 (6 bases). V lost 0 bases to trimming and J lost 1 base, with 9 bases between them. The CDR3 runs to 15 residues. The germline V gene encodes CDR1 SGHRS and CDR2 YFSETQ. This CDR3 is CASSLGGGGTDTQYF. The CDR3 nucleotides are TGCGCCAGCAGCTTGGGAGGGGGAGGCACAGATACGCAGTATTTT.

This chain uses TRBV28 with TRBJ1-5, with D perhaps TRBD1 (5 bases). Per the germline V gene, CDR1 is MDHEN and CDR2 is SYDVKM. The CDR3 totals 15 residues. V shed 1 base and J shed 3 bases, with 10 bases lying between them. CDR3 sequence reads: CASSLFAGFNQPQHF. The CDR3 DNA reads TGTGCCAGCAGTTTATTTGCAGGGTTCAATCAGCCCCAGCATTTT.

In nucleotides, the CDR3 is TGCGCCAGCGGACAGGAGTCATGGACTGAAGCTTTCTTT. Its translation is CASGQESWTEAFF. The V and J genes are TRBV5-1 and TRBJ1-1; 7 positions agree with TRBD1. Germline lookup yields CDR1 SGHRS and CDR2 YFSETQ. The CDR3 has 13 residues. V lost 7 bases to trimming and J lost 5 bases; unmatched junction nucleotides: 8.

The chain links TRBV2 to TRBJ2-5; D remains unclear. The V gene lost 0 bases and the J gene lost 5 bases, with 10 bases spanning the gap. This CDR3 comprises 14 residues. Germline V gene sequence: CDR1 SNHLY, CDR2 FYNNEI. The DNA of the CDR3 is TGTGCCAGCAGTGAAGCGCTTTACACCGAGACCCAGTACTTC. Translation gives CASSEALYTETQYF.

The chain couples TRBV7-3 to TRBJ2-2; TRBD2 aligns across 15 bases. Germline CDR1 is SGHTA and CDR2 is FQGTGA. This CDR3 region has 19 residues. Losses at the gene ends were 7 bases for V and 5 bases for J; bases not matched to a gene: 14. CDR3 amino acids: CASTYRGTSGRSGTGELFF. In DNA form, the CDR3 reads TGTGCCAGCACCTACCGCGGGACTAGCGGGAGGTCGGGGACCGGGGAGCTGTTTTTT. Variable domain in full (rest from reference TRBV7-3 and TRBJ2-2): GAGVSQTPSNKVTEKGKYVELRCDPISGHTALYWYRQSLGQGPEFLIYFQGTGAADDSGLPNDRFFAVRPEGSVSTLKIQRTERGDSAVYLCASTYRGTSGRSGTGELFFGEGSRLTVL.

The rearrangement uses TRBV6-5 and TRBJ2-1; 13 bases map to TRBD2. The CDR3 spans 15 residues. Germline lookup yields CDR1 MNHEY and CDR2 SVGAGI. V dropped 6 bases and J dropped 4; count of bases not matched to a gene: 3. The CDR3 loop is CASRLAGGQYNEQFF. The CDR3 coding sequence is TGTGCCAGCAGACTAGCGGGAGGGCAATACAATGAGCAGTTCTTC.

This clone was counted only a few times. The gene calls are TRBV7-6 and TRBJ2-1, with TRBD1 as a possible D gene (6 bases). From germline, CDR1 is SGHVS and CDR2 FNYEAQ. The length of the CDR3 is 11 residues. The V gene lost 4 bases and the J gene lost 10 bases, with 8 bases spanning the gap. The CDR3 DNA sequence: TGTGCCAGCAGCTCAGGACAGGAGCAGTTCTTC. As protein: CASSSGQEQFF.

The sample holds a few counts of this clone. The DNA of the CDR3 is TGTGCCTGGAGTAAGCAAAATCAGCCCCAGCATTTT. It codes for CAWSKQNQPQHF. The J gene is TRBJ1-5, the V gene TRBV30; D unresolved. V was pared by 2 bases and J by 4 bases, with 6 bases between. The CDR3 contains 12 residues. The germline gives CDR1 GTSNPN, CDR2 SVGIG (reference sequence).

There are a few counts of this clone. The J gene is TRBJ2-1, the V gene TRBV4-2; 11 bases align to TRBD2. The CDR3 is 16 amino acids. The V gene's germline CDR1 is LGHNA and CDR2 YNFKEQ. V lost 3 bases to trimming and J lost 9 bases; unmatched junction nucleotides: 10. The CDR3 reads CASSHATSGSGGEQFF. The DNA for the CDR3 is TGTGCCAGCAGCCACGCTACTAGCGGGAGCGGGGGTGAGCAGTTCTTC.

The rearrangement joins TRBV7-2 to TRBJ2-3, with D maybe TRBD1 (7 bases). This CDR3 has 13 amino acids. Germline CDR1 reads SGHTA; CDR2 reads FQGNSA. The germline V and J ends were trimmed by 7 bases and 6 bases, with 14 bases remaining between them. The CDR3 DNA sequence: TGTGCCAGCACCCCCAGGGGGGCCGATACGCAGTATTTT. It yields the protein CASTPRGADTQYF.

This rearrangement joins TRBV9 to TRBJ1-1; 11 bases are a match to TRBD1. Germline V gene sequence: CDR1 SGDLS, CDR2 YYNGEE. V was clipped by 1 base and J by 5 bases; unmatched bases: 4. The CDR3 totals 15 residues. CDR3 DNA: TGTGCCAGCAGCGTATCGGACAGGGGGCAAACTGAAGCTTTCTTT. The encoded protein is CASSVSDRGQTEAFF.

CDR3 DNA sequence: TGCGCCAGCCAAGAGGGGGCAGGTACTAACTATGGCTACACCTTC. This encodes CASQEGAGTNYGYTF. The chain has TRBV5-1 and TRBJ1-2; 7 bases are a match to TRBD1. V was pared by 7 bases and J by 0 bases, with 9 bases of the junction left unmatched. Germline-derived CDR1 and CDR2 are SGHRS and YFSETQ. This CDR3 region has 15 residues.

The chain is built from TRBV28 and TRBJ2-3; D is ambiguous. V dropped 8 bases and J dropped 2 bases, with 5 bases sitting between them. This CDR3 spans 11 amino acids. Germline values: CDR1 MDHEN, CDR2 SYDVKM. CDR3: CASVYTDTQYF. The CDR3 DNA reads as TGTGCCAGCGTGTACACAGATACGCAGTATTTT.

J is TRBJ2-2 and V is TRBV27; no clear D gene. This CDR3 has 16 amino acids. Deletions cut 4 bases from V and 1 base from J, with 13 bases between. Per the germline V gene, CDR1 is MNHEY and CDR2 is SMNVEV (reference sequence). In DNA form, the CDR3 reads TGTGCCAGCAGTTCCTTAGCAACCGGGAACACCGGGGAGCTGTTTTTT. Its protein is CASSSLATGNTGELFF.

DNA of the CDR3: TGTGCCACCAGCAGGGACAGGGTCGGAAACACCATATATTTT. Encoded protein: CATSRDRVGNTIYF. This rearrangement joins TRBV15 to TRBJ1-3, with TRBD1 identical over 8 bases. The CDR3 extends over 14 amino acids. The trim removed 3 bases at V and 4 bases at J, leaving 2 bases unmatched. CDR1 is LNHNV, CDR2 YYDKDF, per germline (reference sequence). Filled out from reference TRBV15 and TRBJ1-3, the complete variable domain reads DAMVIQNPRYQVTQFGKPVTLSCSQTLNHNVMYWYQQKSSQAPKLLFHYYDKDFNNEADTPDNFQSRRPNTSFCFLDIRSPGLGDTAMYLCATSRDRVGNTIYFGEGSWLTVV.

Notes on this clone: An end of the junction does not agree with germline; a read error may underlie this. This chain joins TRBV6-5 and TRBJ2-1; D might be TRBD2 (6 bases). The CDR3 loop spans 16 amino acids. Germline values: CDR1 MNHEY, CDR2 SVGAGI. The CDR3 spells CASSYSGSGAYNEQFF. As DNA, the CDR3 is TGTGCCAGCAGCTACTCAGGGTCGGGAGCTTACAATGAGCAGTTCTTC.

The CDR3 spells CASSYLRGNNYGYTF. CDR3 sequence (DNA): TGTGCCAGCAGTTACCTAAGGGGAAATAACTATGGCTACACCTTC. The chain is built from TRBV6-6 and TRBJ1-2, with D possibly being TRBD1 (5 bases). Per germline, CDR1 MNHNY and CDR2 SVGAGI (reference sequence). The CDR3 runs 15 residues. V lost 2 bases to trimming and J lost 1 base, with 11 bases between them.

The CDR3 bases are TGTGCCAGCAGTTTTACAGGGGGCGACGAGCAGTACTTC. Translating it yields CASSFTGGDEQYF. The rearrangement joins TRBV27 to TRBJ2-7; 9 bases are shared with TRBD1. CDR3 length: 13 residues. In germline, CDR1 is MNHEY, CDR2 SMNVEV (reference sequence). Trimming cost V 3 bases and J 5 bases; bases outside gene matches: 2.

The V gene is TRBV10-3, the J gene TRBJ2-5; TRBD1 matches 10 bases. This CDR3 has 13 amino acids. V shed 4 bases, J shed 7 bases, and the junction held 3 bases outside the gene matches. Per germline, CDR1 ENHRY and CDR2 SYGVKD. This CDR3 is CAISAGQGGTQYF. The CDR3 DNA is TGTGCCATCAGTGCAGGACAGGGGGGGACCCAGTACTTC.

V is TRBV21-1 and J is TRBJ2-3; the table gives TRBD2 as D, unverified against the DNA. TRBV21-1 is assigned pseudogene status. This CDR3 is 17 amino acids long. CDR3 coding DNA: TGTGCCAGCAGCATCAGGTGGGCGGGAGTGGTCACAGATACGCAGTATTTT. Amino acids: CASSIRWAGVVTDTQYF.

This clone rates as medium-sized (0.01 to 0.1%). The CDR3 DNA reads as TGTGCCAGTAGTAGCAACCGAGGCCGGAACACTGAAGCTTTCTTT. Encoded protein: CASSSNRGRNTEAFF. The gene calls are TRBV19 and TRBJ1-1; no clear D. The V and J ends lost 4 bases and 1 base respectively, with 13 bases between them. The length of the CDR3 is 15 residues. Per germline, CDR1 LNHDA and CDR2 SQIVND (reference sequence).

The chain couples TRBV29-1 to TRBJ1-2; weak D call: TRBD1 (6 bases). Trimming pared 6 bases from V and 8 bases from J, leaving 16 bases between. Germline CDR1 and CDR2: SQVTM and ANQGSEA. This CDR3 is built from 12 residues. The CDR3 reads CSVHRQDRGYTF. CDR3 in DNA: TGCAGCGTCCATCGACAGGACCGAGGCTACACCTTC.

The sample holds one count of this clone. The V gene is TRBV19, the J gene TRBJ2-3; weak D call: TRBD2 (6 bases). Germline CDR1 LNHDA, CDR2 SQIVND (reference sequence). The V and J ends lost 6 bases and 3 bases respectively, with 13 bases between them. This CDR3 comprises 14 residues. DNA for the CDR3: TGTGCCAGTAGATCGGGAGCCGGGACAGATACGCAGTATTTT. This sequence encodes CASRSGAGTDTQYF.

The count of this clone is one. The V gene is TRBV7-2, the J gene TRBJ2-7; 10 bases match TRBD2. Germline assignment: CDR1 SGHTA and CDR2 FQGNSA. The V segment lost 5 bases and the J segment 2 bases; nucleotides outside the gene matches: 3. The CDR3 is made up of 14 amino acids. CDR3 protein: CASSLTSGTYEQYF. The CDR3 bases are TGTGCCAGCAGCCTTACTAGCGGGACCTACGAGCAGTACTTC.

CDR3 nucleotide sequence: TGCGCCAGCAGCCCCCCGGGACAACCCCATACTAACACTGAAGCTTTCTTT. Translating gives CASSPPGQPHTNTEAFF. This chain uses TRBV4-1 with TRBJ1-1; TRBD1 might be the D (6 bases). Germline CDR1 reads MGHRA; CDR2 reads YSYEKL. V lost 4 bases and J 2 bases, leaving 20 bases between the germline ends. The length of the CDR3 is 17 residues.

This clone was seen a single time. V gene TRBV11-3 combines with J gene TRBJ2-2; 10 bases fit TRBD2. Germline V lookup: CDR1 SGHNT, CDR2 YENEEA. This CDR3 region has 15 residues. V dropped 1 base and J dropped 5; count of bases not matched to a gene: 1. The CDR3 DNA sequence: TGTGCCAGCAGCTTAGCACTAGCGGGGACCGGGGAGCTGTTTTTT. The encoded protein is CASSLALAGTGELFF.